This record covers a single T cell receptor beta chain. The sample comes from a study of blood T cell repertoires in COVID-19. About the research overall: Some COVID-19 samples were acute and others convalescent; all came from the United States, Italy and Spain. Nucleic acid was either cDNA or gDNA, and it came from T cells, B-cell-depleted T cells, or PBMCs.

Original methodology: Counts of nucleated cells, estimated from reference gene primer amplification, were obtained. Data came from immunoSEQ multiplex PCR; TCRdb stores just in-frame clones and leaves some out. That table furnishes V, J and clone size, whereas the DNA furnished D and trimming. The table lists around 200,000 clones, more than 75% of them singletons. The V gene's germline CDR1 is SGHVS and CDR2 FQNEAQ. CDR3 size: 15 residues. V lost 1 base and J lost 4, with 11 bases in between. The chain carries TRBV7-8 and TRBJ1-3; D remains unclear. This TCR came from a woman younger than 35 who had recovered from COVID-19. The specimen was peripheral blood. The CDR3 coding sequence is TGTGCCAGCAGCTTAGGGGAGGGTTACGGAAACACCATATATTTT. It translates to CASSLGEGYGNTIYF.